The 10 T cell receptor beta chains reported below all come from one sample, sequenced in a study of T cells in narcolepsy. Some clones are missing from TCRdb's copy, which holds only in-frame ones; the method was immunoSEQ multiplex PCR. The sample lists around 20,000 clones; roughly 87% were seen once. Sequencing was carried out using memory (CD45RA-) CD4+ T cells from blood. Every receptor here comes from a human donor in good health.

The V call is TRBV28, the J call TRBJ1-2; the D gene is possibly TRBD1 (6 bases). This CDR3 region has 11 residues. Germline V gene data show CDR1 as MDHEN and CDR2 as SYDVKM. The V end was cut by 6 bases, the J end by 8 bases, with 10 bases between. The CDR3 coding sequence is TGTGCCAGCAGACGGGGGGGCGGCTACACCTTC. This gives the protein CASRRGGGYTF.

J is TRBJ1-5 and V is TRBV30, with D unclear. Germline V gene sequence: CDR1 GTSNPN, CDR2 SVGIG (reference sequence). The CDR3 runs to 14 residues. V shed 4 bases and J shed 1 base, with 11 bases lying between them. CDR3 bases: TGTGCCTGGAAGTCGATGCGGAGCAATCAGCCCCAGCATTTT. Translation gives CAWKSMRSNQPQHF.

The chain employs TRBV5-1 and TRBJ1-3, with D possibly matching TRBD1 (6 bases). Trimming shortened V by 2 bases and J by 3 bases, and 12 bases separated the two germline ends. The CDR3 spans 15 residues. CDR1 and CDR2 (germline): SGHRS, YFSETQ. CDR3 sequence: CASSLQGADGNTIYF. DNA of the CDR3: TGCGCCAGCAGCTTACAGGGTGCAGATGGAAACACCATATATTTT.

The CDR3 spells CAWSAPGTGGRAFF. In DNA form, the CDR3 reads TGTGCCTGGAGTGCTCCCGGGACAGGGGGCCGAGCTTTCTTT. The V call is TRBV30, the J call TRBJ1-1; 12 bases are a match to TRBD1. Germline V gene sequence: CDR1 GTSNPN, CDR2 SVGIG (reference sequence). V lost 1 base to trimming and J lost 10 bases; unmatched junction nucleotides: 7. CDR3 length equals 14 residues.

The rearrangement uses TRBV6-5 and TRBJ1-2; 9 bases line up with TRBD1. With 2 bases clipped from V and 7 bases from J, the junction kept 5 bases outside the gene matches. The CDR3 loop spans 14 amino acids. Germline assignment: CDR1 MNHEY and CDR2 SVGAGI. The CDR3 sequence is CASSYNRGRGGYTF. The CDR3 DNA reads as TGTGCCAGCAGTTACAACAGGGGGCGCGGTGGCTACACCTTC.

In the case of this clone: This may be a read error, as it is one base from a much larger clone. The chain links TRBV6-1 to TRBJ1-1; D gene unclear. The germline V and J ends were trimmed by 6 bases and 1 base, with 3 bases remaining between them. Germline V gene data show CDR1 as MNHNS and CDR2 as SASEGT. This CDR3 spans 11 amino acids. For the CDR3, the DNA is TGTGCCAGCAGGGGGAACACTGAAGCTTTCTTT. Encoded protein: CASRGNTEAFF.

The gene calls are TRBV7-2 and TRBJ1-1, with unresolved D. Between the trimmed V and J ends, which lost 3 bases and 2 bases, there was a span of 10 bases. Germline CDR1 reads SGHTA; CDR2 reads FQGNSA. This CDR3 is 14 amino acids long. In DNA, the CDR3 is TGTGCCAGCAGCTTCTGGACCGGTAACACTGAAGCTTTCTTT. Its protein product is CASSFWTGNTEAFF.

The chain joins TRBV7-9 to TRBJ2-2; 9 positions agree with TRBD2. The germline V gene has CDR1 SEHNR and CDR2 FQNEAQ (reference sequence). Losses at the gene ends were 5 bases for V and 6 bases for J; bases not matched to a gene: 4. This CDR3 is 14 amino acids long. CDR3 in DNA: TGTGCCAGCAGCCTCTTAGCGGGAGCCGGGGAGCTGTTTTTT. Translation: CASSLLAGAGELFF.

J is TRBJ2-5 and V is TRBV25-1; 10 bases align to TRBD1. The end of the DNA is better explained by TRBJ2-7, so the J call may be wrong. CDR3 length: 17 residues. CDR1 and CDR2 from the germline V gene are MGHDK and SYGVNS. In DNA form, the CDR3 reads TGTGCCAGCAGTGAATCAATAAAAGGGACAGGGGCCTACGAGCAGTACTTC. Protein: CASSESIKGTGAYEQYF.

This clone was observed once. The CDR3: CASSPGGEAFF. CDR3 sequence (DNA): TGTGCCAGCAGCCCCGGGGGGGAAGCTTTCTTT. This sequence joins TRBV7-2 and TRBJ1-1; possible D gene TRBD1, 5 bases. This CDR3 comprises 11 residues. V was pared by 5 bases and J by 8 bases, with 9 bases between. CDR1 SGHTA and CDR2 FQGNSA come from the germline V gene.